These 10 T cell receptor beta chains share one sample of origin, sequenced in a study of CD8 T cells in ankylosing spondylitis. General study results and limits: In ankylosing spondylitis blood, a motif of eight highly homologous TCR beta variants appeared characteristic.

Using its own MiXCR run on the 5' RACE reads, TCRdb lists one record per CDR3 protein. Among fewer than 550,000 distinct CDR3 sequences, 5.3% were seen once, and the ten largest hold roughly 3.2%. No antigen is known for these receptors. The sequenced sample consisted of blood, either unsorted or a sorted T cell fraction (not recorded which). The source is a male donor with ankylosing spondylitis.

This clonotype was counted a few times. The genes are TRBV7-2 and TRBJ1-2, with D unresolved. Between the trimmed V and J ends, which lost 4 bases and 1 base, there was a span of 7 bases. This CDR3 is 13 amino acids long. Per germline, CDR1 SGHTA and CDR2 FQGNSA. The CDR3 DNA sequence: TGTGCCAGCAGCTCCAGAAGTAACTATGGCTACACCTTC. It specifies CASSSRSNYGYTF.

This clonotype was seen repeatedly, ten times or more. V usage is TRBV4-3 and J usage is TRBJ2-1; TRBD2 is a possible D gene (6 bases). The CDR3 is 15 residues long. The V gene lost 1 base and the J gene lost 12 bases, with 19 bases spanning the gap. Germline lookup yields CDR1 LGHNA and CDR2 YSLEER. The CDR3 nucleotides are TGCGCCAGCAGCCAAGCCCTCTCCCGGGACTTAGGGCAGTTCTTC. Translated, it gives CASSQALSRDLGQFF.

This clonotype showed up just a few times. This chain joins TRBV19 and TRBJ1-3; D is possibly TRBD1 (5 bases). The CDR3 has 15 amino acids. Looked up from germline, CDR1 is LNHDA and CDR2 is SQIVND (reference sequence). The V end was cut by 3 bases, the J end by 0 bases, with 9 bases between. Here the CDR3 reads CASSIRGSSGNTIYF. In DNA form, the CDR3 reads TGTGCCAGTAGTATTCGGGGGAGCTCTGGAAACACCATATATTTT. The full variable domain, its missing parts supplied by reference TRBV19 and TRBJ1-3, is DGGITQSPKYLFRKEGQNVTLSCEQNLNHDAMYWYRQDPGQGLRLIYYSQIVNDFQKGDIAEGYSVSREKKESFPLTVTSAQKNPTAFYLCASSIRGSSGNTIYFGEGSWLTVV.

This clonotype was recorded many times. CDR3 in amino acids: CASSQVGTGIYGYTF. CDR3 DNA: TGCGCCAGCAGCCAAGTCGGGACAGGGATCTATGGCTACACCTTC. The chain recombines TRBV4-3 with TRBJ1-2; the match to TRBD1 covers 9 bases. Germline loops: CDR1 LGHNA, CDR2 YSLEER. This CDR3 is built from 15 residues. The J segment lost 4 bases and the V segment lost 1 base, leaving 4 bases of the junction unmatched.

In its sample, this clonotype was seen a few times. The genes are TRBV4-3 and TRBJ2-2, with D tentatively TRBD1 (5 bases). The CDR3 length is 15 residues. The V end was cut by 0 bases, the J end by 5 bases, with 10 bases between. CDR1 is LGHNA and CDR2 is YSLEER in the germline V gene. The chain's CDR3 is CASSQEIGATGELFF. The CDR3 nucleotides read TGCGCCAGCAGCCAAGAAATAGGGGCAACCGGGGAGCTGTTTTTT.

Many counts were recorded for this clonotype. The chain has TRBV5-1 and TRBJ1-2; D gene unclear. Germline V gene data show CDR1 as SGHRS and CDR2 as YFSETQ. V was cut by 0 bases and J by 4 bases, with 10 bases left in between. CDR3 length equals 14 residues. The CDR3 is CASSLVGRGYGYTF. DNA for the CDR3: TGCGCCAGCAGCTTGGTCGGGAGAGGCTATGGCTACACCTTC.

In this sample, this clonotype turned up many times. This rearrangement joins TRBV5-1 to TRBJ2-6; tentative D call: TRBD1 (6 bases). Germline-derived CDR1 and CDR2 are SGHRS and YFSETQ. CDR3 size: 14 residues. The V end lost 3 bases, the J end lost 2 bases, and 6 bases lay between the germline ends. In DNA form, the CDR3 reads TGCGCCAGCAGCTGGGACACTGGGGCCAACGTCCTGACTTTC. Translation gives CASSWDTGANVLTF.

This clonotype was found many times. The V call is TRBV7-9, the J call TRBJ1-5, with 11 bases that match TRBD1. V lost 3 bases and J lost 6; bases outside the gene matches: 1. The CDR3 has 14 residues. Germline values: CDR1 SEHNR, CDR2 FQNEAQ (reference sequence). CDR3 amino acids: CASSFGTGGQPQHF. CDR3 nucleotide sequence: TGTGCCAGCAGCTTTGGGACAGGGGGTCAGCCCCAGCATTTT. The complete variable domain, with remaining parts taken from reference TRBV7-9 and TRBJ1-5, reads DTGVSQNPRHKITKRGQNVTFRCDPISEHNRLYWYRQTLGQGPEFLTYFQNEAQLEKSRLLSDRFSAERPKGSFSTLEIQRTEQGDSAMYLCASSFGTGGQPQHFGDGTRLSIL.

This clonotype has more than one count but fewer than ten. The chain carries TRBV3-1 and TRBJ1-2; D gene ambiguous. V lost 4 bases, J lost 2 bases, and 17 bases lay in between. Germline V lookup: CDR1 LGHDT, CDR2 YNNKEL (reference sequence). This CDR3 spans 16 amino acids. The CDR3 DNA reads as TGTGCCAGCAGCCCCCACGGAGCACAGCGAAACTATGGCTACACCTTC. Protein: CASSPHGAQRNYGYTF. The full variable domain, in which reference TRBV3-1 and TRBJ1-2 provide the parts outside the CDR3, is DTAVSQTPKYLVTQMGNDKSIKCEQNLGHDTMYWYKQDSKKFLKIMFSYNNKELIINETVPNRFSPKSPDKAHLNLHINSLELGDSAVYFCASSPHGAQRNYGYTFGSGTRLTVV.

In its sample, this clonotype was seen many times. This chain's CDR3 is CASTINTGELFF. The CDR3 coding sequence is TGTGCCAGCACCATTAACACCGGGGAGCTGTTTTTT. V is TRBV12-3 or TRBV12-4 and J is TRBJ2-2; no clear D gene. CDR3 size: 12 residues. Trimming removed 7 bases at V and 2 bases at J, with 5 bases between.